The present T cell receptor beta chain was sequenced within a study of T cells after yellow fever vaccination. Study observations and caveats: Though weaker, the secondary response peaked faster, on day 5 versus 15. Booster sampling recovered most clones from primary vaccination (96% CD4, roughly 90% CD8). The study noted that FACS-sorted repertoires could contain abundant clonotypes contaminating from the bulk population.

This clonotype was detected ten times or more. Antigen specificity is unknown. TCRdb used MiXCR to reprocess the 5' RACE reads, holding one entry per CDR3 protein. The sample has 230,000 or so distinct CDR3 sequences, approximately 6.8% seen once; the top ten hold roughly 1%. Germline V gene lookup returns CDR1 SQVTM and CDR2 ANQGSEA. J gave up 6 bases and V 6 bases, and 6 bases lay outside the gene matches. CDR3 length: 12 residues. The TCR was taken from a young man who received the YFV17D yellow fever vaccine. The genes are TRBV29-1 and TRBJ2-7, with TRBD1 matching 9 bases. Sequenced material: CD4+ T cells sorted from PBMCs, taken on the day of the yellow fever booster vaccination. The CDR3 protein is CSVGQGGVEQYF. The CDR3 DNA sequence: TGCAGCGTGGGACAGGGAGGTGTCGAGCAGTACTTC.